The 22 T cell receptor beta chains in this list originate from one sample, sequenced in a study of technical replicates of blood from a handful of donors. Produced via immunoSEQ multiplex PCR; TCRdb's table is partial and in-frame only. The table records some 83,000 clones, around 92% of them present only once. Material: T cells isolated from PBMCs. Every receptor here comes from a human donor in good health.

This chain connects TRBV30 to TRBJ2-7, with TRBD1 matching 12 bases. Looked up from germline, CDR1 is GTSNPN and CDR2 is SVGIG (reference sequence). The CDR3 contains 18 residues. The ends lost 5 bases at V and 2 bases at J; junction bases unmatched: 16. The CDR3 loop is CAWEGTGGKRGKAYEQYF. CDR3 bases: TGTGCCTGGGAGGGGACAGGGGGCAAACGGGGGAAAGCCTACGAGCAGTACTTC.

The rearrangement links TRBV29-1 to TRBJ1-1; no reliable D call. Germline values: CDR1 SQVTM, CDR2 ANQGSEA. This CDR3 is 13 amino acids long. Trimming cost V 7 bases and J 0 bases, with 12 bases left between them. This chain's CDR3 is CSGSGRMNTEAFF. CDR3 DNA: TGCAGCGGATCAGGCCGTATGAACACTGAAGCTTTCTTT.

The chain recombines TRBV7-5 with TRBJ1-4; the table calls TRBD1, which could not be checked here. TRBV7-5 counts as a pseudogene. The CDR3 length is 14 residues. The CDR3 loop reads CVSKRGTTNEKLFF. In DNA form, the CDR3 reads TGTGTCAGTAAGAGGGGGACAACTAATGAAAAACTGTTTTTT.

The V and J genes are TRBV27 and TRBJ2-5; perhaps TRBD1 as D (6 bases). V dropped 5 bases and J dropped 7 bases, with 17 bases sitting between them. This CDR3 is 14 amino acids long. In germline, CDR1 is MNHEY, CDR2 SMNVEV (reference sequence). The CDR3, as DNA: TGTGCCAGCAGTCTCGGCTCAGGGGCCGGGACCCAGTACTTC. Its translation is CASSLGSGAGTQYF.

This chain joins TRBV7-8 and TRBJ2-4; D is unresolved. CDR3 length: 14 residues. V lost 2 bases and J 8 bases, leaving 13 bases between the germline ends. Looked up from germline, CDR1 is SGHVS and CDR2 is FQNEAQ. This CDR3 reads CASSLLARSDIQYF. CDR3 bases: TGTGCCAGCAGCTTATTGGCTAGATCGGACATTCAGTACTTC. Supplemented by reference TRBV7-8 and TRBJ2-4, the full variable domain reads GAGVSQSPRYKVAKRGQDVALRCDPISGHVSLFWYQQALGQGPEFLTYFQNEAQLDKSGLPSDRFFAERPEGSVSTLKIQRTQQEDSAVYLCASSLLARSDIQYFGAGTRLSVL.

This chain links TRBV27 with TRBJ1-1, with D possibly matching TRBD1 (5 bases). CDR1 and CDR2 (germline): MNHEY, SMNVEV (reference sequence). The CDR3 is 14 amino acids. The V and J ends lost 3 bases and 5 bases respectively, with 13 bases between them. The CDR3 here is CASSFLDRNTEAFF. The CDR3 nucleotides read TGTGCCAGCAGTTTCCTAGACAGAAATACTGAAGCTTTCTTT.

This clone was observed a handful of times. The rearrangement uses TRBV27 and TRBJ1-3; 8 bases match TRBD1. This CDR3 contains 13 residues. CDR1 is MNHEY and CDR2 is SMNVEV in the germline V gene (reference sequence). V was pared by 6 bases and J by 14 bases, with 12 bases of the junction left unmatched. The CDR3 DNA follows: TGTGCCAGCAGGACAGGACAGGGAGGATTGGTATATTTT. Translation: CASRTGQGGLVYF.

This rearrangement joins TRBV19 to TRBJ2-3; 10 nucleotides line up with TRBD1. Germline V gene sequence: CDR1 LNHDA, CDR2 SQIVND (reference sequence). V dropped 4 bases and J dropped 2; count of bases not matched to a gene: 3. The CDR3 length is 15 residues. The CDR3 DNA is TGTGCCAGTAGTAGGGGACAGGGGTACACAGATACGCAGTATTTT. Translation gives CASSRGQGYTDTQYF.

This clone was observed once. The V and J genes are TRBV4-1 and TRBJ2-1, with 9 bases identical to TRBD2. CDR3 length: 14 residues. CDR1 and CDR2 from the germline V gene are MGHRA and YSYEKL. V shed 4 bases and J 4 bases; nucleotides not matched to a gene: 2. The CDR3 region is CASSLGLAYNEQFF. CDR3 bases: TGCGCCAGCAGCCTTGGACTAGCGTACAATGAGCAGTTCTTC.

This CDR3 reads CASSLTGTTDYNEQFF. CDR3 in DNA: TGTGCCAGCAGCTTAACTGGGACTACAGACTACAATGAGCAGTTCTTC. This chain uses TRBV7-3 with TRBJ2-1; 7 bases map to TRBD2. The CDR3 is 16 residues long. V lost 0 bases to trimming and J lost 3 bases; unmatched junction nucleotides: 5. Germline lookup yields CDR1 SGHTA and CDR2 FQGTGA.

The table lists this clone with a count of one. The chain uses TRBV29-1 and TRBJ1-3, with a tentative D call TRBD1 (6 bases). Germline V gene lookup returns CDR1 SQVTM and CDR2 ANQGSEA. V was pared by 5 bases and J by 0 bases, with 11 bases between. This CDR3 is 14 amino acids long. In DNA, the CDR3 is TGCAGCGTTTGGCAAGGGGGCTCTGGAAACACCATATATTTT. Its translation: CSVWQGGSGNTIYF.

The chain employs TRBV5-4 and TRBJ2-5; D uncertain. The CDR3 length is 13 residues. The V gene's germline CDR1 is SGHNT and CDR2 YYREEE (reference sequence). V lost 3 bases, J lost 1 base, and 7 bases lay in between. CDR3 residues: CASSWAFQETQYF. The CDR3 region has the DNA TGTGCCAGCAGCTGGGCTTTCCAAGAGACCCAGTACTTC.

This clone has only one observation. The CDR3 DNA is TGTGCCAGTATTGGAGCGGGAGTGGTTGGTGAGCAGTTCTTC. Protein product: CASIGAGVVGEQFF. V gene TRBV19 combines with J gene TRBJ2-1; 8 nucleotides match TRBD2. V dropped 7 bases and J dropped 9; count of bases not matched to a gene: 11. CDR3 length: 14 residues. The germline V gene has CDR1 LNHDA and CDR2 SQIVND (reference sequence).

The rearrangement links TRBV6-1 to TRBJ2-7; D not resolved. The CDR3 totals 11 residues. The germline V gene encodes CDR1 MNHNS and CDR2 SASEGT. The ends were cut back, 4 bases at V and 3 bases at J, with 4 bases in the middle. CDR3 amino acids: CASSAFYEQYF. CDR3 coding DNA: TGTGCCAGCAGTGCATTCTACGAGCAGTACTTC.

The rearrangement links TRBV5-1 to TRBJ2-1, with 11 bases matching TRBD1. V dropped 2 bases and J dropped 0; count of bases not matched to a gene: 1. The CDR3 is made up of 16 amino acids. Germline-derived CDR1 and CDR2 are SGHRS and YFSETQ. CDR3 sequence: CASSFGTGGSYNEQFF. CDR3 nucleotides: TGCGCCAGCAGCTTTGGGACAGGGGGCTCCTACAATGAGCAGTTCTTC.

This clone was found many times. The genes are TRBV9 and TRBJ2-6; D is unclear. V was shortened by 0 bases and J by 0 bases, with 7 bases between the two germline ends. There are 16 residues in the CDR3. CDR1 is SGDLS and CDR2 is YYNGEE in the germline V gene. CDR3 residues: CASSVGSGSGANVLTF. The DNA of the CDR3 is TGTGCCAGCAGCGTAGGTTCGGGCTCTGGGGCCAACGTCCTGACTTTC.

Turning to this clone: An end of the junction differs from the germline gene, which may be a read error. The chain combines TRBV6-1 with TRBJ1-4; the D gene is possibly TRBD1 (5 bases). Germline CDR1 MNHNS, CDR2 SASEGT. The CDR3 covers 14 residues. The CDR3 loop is CASREGARNEKLFF. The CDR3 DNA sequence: TGTGCCAGCAGGGAAGGGGCGCGTAATGAAAAACTGTTTTTT.

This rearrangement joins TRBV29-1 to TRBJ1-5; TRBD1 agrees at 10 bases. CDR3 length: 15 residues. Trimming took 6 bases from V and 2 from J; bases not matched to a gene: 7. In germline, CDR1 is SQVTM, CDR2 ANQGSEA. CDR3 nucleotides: TGCAGCGTGGGGACCGGGACAGGGGGCAATCAGCCCCAGCATTTT. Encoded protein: CSVGTGTGGNQPQHF.

The CDR3 DNA is TGTGCCAGCAGAAAATCCGGGACAGGTCGGCATGAGCAGTTCTTC. Translating gives CASRKSGTGRHEQFF. The chain carries TRBV28 and TRBJ2-1; 8 positions agree with TRBD1. J gave up 8 bases and V 6 bases, and 12 bases lay outside the gene matches. The CDR3 is 15 amino acids. Germline loops: CDR1 MDHEN, CDR2 SYDVKM.

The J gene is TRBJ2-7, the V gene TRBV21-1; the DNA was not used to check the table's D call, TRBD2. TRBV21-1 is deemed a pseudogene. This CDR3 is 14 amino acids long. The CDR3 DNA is TGTGCCAGCAGCAATAGCGGGAGGTTTTACGAGCAGTACTTC. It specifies CASSNSGRFYEQYF.

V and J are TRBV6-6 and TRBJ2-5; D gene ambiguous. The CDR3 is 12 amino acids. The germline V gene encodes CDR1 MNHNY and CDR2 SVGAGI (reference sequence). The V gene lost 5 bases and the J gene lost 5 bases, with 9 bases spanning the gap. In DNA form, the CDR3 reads TGTGCCAGCAGTCTGACGGAGGAGACCCAGTACTTC. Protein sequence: CASSLTEETQYF.

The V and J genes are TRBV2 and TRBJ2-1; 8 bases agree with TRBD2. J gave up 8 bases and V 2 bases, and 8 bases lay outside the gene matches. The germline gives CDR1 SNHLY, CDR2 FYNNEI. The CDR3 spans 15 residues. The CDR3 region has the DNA TGTGCCAGCAGTGAAATCCGTCTAGCGGGCTATGAGCAGTTCTTC. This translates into CASSEIRLAGYEQFF.